Following are 24 T cell receptor beta chains from one sample sequenced in a study of T cell repertoires in cytomegalovirus infection. TCRdb re-called the reads through MiXCR, storing one row per CDR3 protein. The data contain more than 350,000 distinct CDR3 sequences, approximately 32% of them seen just once; the ten biggest clones take up roughly an eighth. Source material: PBMCs. All receptors derive from a human donor in good health (CMV status not recorded). Some clones in this sample may be carry-over from other donors' samples.

This clonotype was counted only a few times. This chain joins TRBV2 and TRBJ2-3; 11 nucleotides match TRBD1. Unmatched junction bases numbered 7, after V lost 6 bases and J lost 2 bases. The CDR3 consists of 16 residues. Germline-derived CDR1 and CDR2 are SNHLY and FYNNEI. The CDR3 sequence is CASRVWTGGNTDTQYF. The CDR3, as DNA: TGTGCCAGCAGAGTGTGGACAGGGGGCAACACAGATACGCAGTATTTT.

The gene calls are TRBV2 and TRBJ2-7; TRBD1 aligns across 8 bases. Germline trimming cut 8 bases from V and 3 bases from J; bases unmatched to any gene: 6. Per germline, CDR1 SNHLY and CDR2 FYNNEI. There are 13 residues in the CDR3. DNA for the CDR3: TGTGCCAGCGTCCGGACAGGGATCTACGAGCAGTACTTC. Its protein is CASVRTGIYEQYF.

This clonotype was found a few times. The rearrangement uses TRBV4-1 and TRBJ2-7; D is possibly TRBD1 (6 bases). Looked up from germline, CDR1 is MGHRA and CDR2 is YSYEKL. Trimming shortened V by 4 bases and J by 9 bases, and 22 bases separated the two germline ends. The CDR3 covers 15 residues. The CDR3 sequence: CASSPTVTPGGGQYF. The CDR3 bases are TGCGCCAGCAGCCCAACAGTCACACCTGGGGGCGGGCAGTACTTC.

This chain links TRBV4-1 with TRBJ2-3, with D perhaps matching TRBD2 (7 bases). CDR3 length: 15 residues. With 2 bases removed from V and 7 bases from J, the gap between germline ends came to 16 bases. From germline, CDR1 is MGHRA and CDR2 YSYEKL. The chain's CDR3 is CASSQIRGDTYTQYF. CDR3 coding DNA: TGCGCCAGCAGCCAAATCCGGGGGGACACCTATACGCAGTATTTT.

The chain employs TRBV7-6 and TRBJ1-4, with D possibly TRBD1 on 5 matching bases. The V end lost 7 bases, the J end lost 7 bases, and 22 bases lay between the germline ends. CDR3 length equals 16 residues. Germline V gives CDR1 SGHVS, CDR2 FNYEAQ. DNA for the CDR3: TGTGCCAGCATCTCGACCAACAGGTGGGCGAGTGAAAAACTGTTTTTT. Translated, it gives CASISTNRWASEKLFF. Together with reference TRBV7-6 and TRBJ1-4, the CDR3 gives the full variable domain: GAGVSQSPRYKVTKRGQDVALRCDPISGHVSLYWYRQALGQGPEFLTYFNYEAQQDKSGLPNDRFSAERPEGSISTLTIQRTEQRDSAMYRCASISTNRWASEKLFFGSGTQLSVL.

This CDR3 is CASSLETGASPLHF. Here the CDR3 DNA reads TGTGCCAGCAGCTTAGAGACAGGGGCTTCACCCCTCCACTTT. The chain uses TRBV11-2 and TRBJ1-6, with TRBD1 matching 8 bases. CDR3 length: 14 residues. From germline, CDR1 is SGHAT and CDR2 FQNNGV. The V and J ends lost 0 bases and 9 bases, in that order; junction bases with no gene match: 1.

The chain joins TRBV20-1 to TRBJ1-1, with D uncertain. V dropped 0 bases and J dropped 3 bases, with 2 bases sitting between them. Germline V gives CDR1 DFQATT, CDR2 SNEGSKA (reference sequence). The CDR3 extends over 11 amino acids. The CDR3 spells CSAREDTEAFF. The DNA for the CDR3 is TGCAGTGCTAGAGAAGACACTGAAGCTTTCTTT.

This clonotype was detected a few times. The CDR3 loop reads CASSPDPESTYEQYF. The CDR3 DNA reads as TGTGCCAGCAGCCCCGACCCTGAGTCCACCTACGAGCAGTACTTC. J is TRBJ2-7 and V is TRBV5-4; D gene unclear. V was shortened by 4 bases and J by 2 bases, with 16 bases between the two germline ends. This CDR3 has 15 residues. Per the germline V gene, CDR1 is SGHNT and CDR2 is YYREEE (reference sequence).

Comment on this clonotype: One end of the junction does not line up with germline, which may come from a read error. DNA of the CDR3: TGTGCCGGCAGCTCCCAGGGAGTAGATGAGCAGTTCTTC. It is translated as CAGSSQGVDEQFF. The V gene is TRBV5-4, the J gene TRBJ2-1; D tentatively fits TRBD1 or TRBD2 (5 bases each). The CDR3 spans 13 residues. The V gene's germline CDR1 is SGHNT and CDR2 YYREEE (reference sequence).

In its sample, this clonotype was seen a few times. CDR3 in DNA: TGTGCCAGCAGCTTTTGGGGGAAAGACGAGCAGTACTTC. This codes for CASSFWGKDEQYF. The rearrangement uses TRBV11-2 and TRBJ2-7, with D perhaps being TRBD1 or TRBD2 (5 bases each). Trimming pared 3 bases from V and 5 bases from J, leaving 11 bases between. This CDR3 is built from 13 residues. Germline CDR1 and CDR2: SGHAT and FQNNGV.

The chain links TRBV20-1 to TRBJ1-2, with D hard to call. The CDR3 has 14 amino acids. Trimming shortened V by 0 bases and J by 8 bases, and 16 bases separated the two germline ends. From germline, CDR1 is DFQATT and CDR2 SNEGSKA (reference sequence). The DNA for the CDR3 is TGCAGTGCTAGAGATTTTCGGGAGCTCTCCGGCTACACCTTC. Its translation is CSARDFRELSGYTF.

The chain uses TRBV28 and TRBJ1-2; 7 nucleotides line up with TRBD1. Germline CDR1 MDHEN, CDR2 SYDVKM. CDR3 length: 15 amino acids. The trim removed 5 bases at V and 4 bases at J, leaving 10 bases unmatched. The CDR3 reads CASSAHRGGAYGYTF. The CDR3 bases are TGTGCCAGCAGTGCCCACAGGGGAGGGGCCTATGGCTACACCTTC.

Details on this clonotype: The CDR3 carries no conserved terminal phenylalanine or tryptophan, so it likely arises from a read error. This chain uses TRBV9 with TRBJ2-1; 8 positions match TRBD2. This CDR3 spans 15 amino acids. Germline CDR1 reads SGDLS; CDR2 reads YYNGEE. V dropped 2 bases and J dropped 5; count of bases not matched to a gene: 6. The CDR3 loop reads CASSVIAGPNNEQFL. CDR3 DNA sequence: TGTGCCAGCAGCGTCATAGCGGGACCAAACAATGAGCAGTTCTTA.

This clonotype appeared a few times. The rearrangement links TRBV6-2 or TRBV6-3 to TRBJ2-3; TRBD1 might be the D (5 bases). Germline CDR1 reads MNHEY; CDR2 reads SVGEGT. This CDR3 is built from 16 residues. V was clipped by 4 bases and J by 2 bases, with 16 bases between them. Here the CDR3 reads CASSSWGDPITDTQYF. The CDR3 bases are TGTGCCAGCAGTTCCTGGGGCGACCCAATCACAGATACGCAGTATTTT.

The chain recombines TRBV11-2 with TRBJ2-1; TRBD2 might be the D (6 bases). Germline V gene data show CDR1 as SGHAT and CDR2 as FQNNGV. The CDR3 has 16 residues. V was cut by 3 bases and J by 0 bases, with 12 bases left in between. The CDR3 reads CASSFATGVSYNEQFF. For the CDR3, the DNA is TGTGCCAGCAGCTTCGCCACGGGGGTCTCCTACAATGAGCAGTTCTTC.

The chain is built from TRBV7-2 and TRBJ1-5; 7 bases are shared with TRBD1. Germline values: CDR1 SGHTA, CDR2 FQGNSA. The CDR3 is 19 residues long. V dropped 1 base and J dropped 5; count of bases not matched to a gene: 17. The CDR3 reads CASSLVRGPGGRADQPQHF. The CDR3 DNA reads as TGTGCCAGCAGCTTAGTCCGTGGGCCAGGGGGACGGGCGGATCAGCCCCAGCATTTT.

The genes are TRBV28 and TRBJ2-7; D is unclear. The germline V gene encodes CDR1 MDHEN and CDR2 SYDVKM. The ends were cut back, 1 base at V and 6 bases at J, with 16 bases in the middle. The CDR3 is 15 amino acids. CDR3: CASSLYGSTPPEQYF. CDR3 nucleotides: TGTGCCAGCAGTTTATATGGCAGTACACCCCCCGAGCAGTACTTC.

This clonotype was detected ten times or more. The V and J genes are TRBV7-3 and TRBJ1-2; 7 bases map to TRBD1. The CDR3 extends over 14 amino acids. Germline CDR1 is SGHTA and CDR2 is FQGTGA. With V trimmed by 0 bases and J by 3 bases, 1 base remained unmatched. CDR3 sequence (DNA): TGTGCCAGCAGCTTAACAGGGGGCGACTATGGCTACACCTTC. Translation: CASSLTGGDYGYTF.

This clonotype was detected only a few times. The gene calls are TRBV6-5 and TRBJ1-1; D perhaps matches TRBD1 (5 bases). V dropped 2 bases and J dropped 4 bases, with 8 bases sitting between them. Per germline, CDR1 MNHEY and CDR2 SVGAGI. The CDR3 is made up of 13 amino acids. CDR3 amino acids: CASSYGALTEAFF. CDR3 in DNA: TGTGCCAGCAGTTACGGGGCCCTCACTGAAGCTTTCTTT.

A remark on this clonotype: A much larger clone differs by one base, so this may be a read error. The genes are TRBV7-2 and TRBJ2-5; D perhaps matches TRBD2 (5 bases). This CDR3 has 14 residues. Between the trimmed V and J ends, which lost 6 bases and 1 base, there was a span of 12 bases. Germline V lookup: CDR1 SGHTA, CDR2 FQGNSA. The CDR3 spells CASRWWETQETQYF. DNA of the CDR3: TGTGCCAGCAGATGGTGGGAGACCCAAGAGACCCAGTACTTC.

For this clonotype: This may arise from a read error, as a much more abundant clone is one base away. The rearrangement joins TRBV7-6 to TRBJ2-7; 10 nucleotides agree with TRBD1. This CDR3 spans 14 amino acids. Germline V lookup: CDR1 SGHVS, CDR2 FNYEAQ. The CDR3 DNA sequence: TGTGCCAGCAGCCCTAGACAGGGGGCCCACGAGCAGTCCTTC. Protein: CASSPRQGAHEQSF.

In its sample, this clonotype was seen many times. The chain recombines TRBV25-1 with TRBJ2-1; possible D gene TRBD2, 5 bases. V shed 3 bases and J shed 2 bases, with 14 bases lying between them. This CDR3 is 16 amino acids long. Germline V gene sequence: CDR1 MGHDK, CDR2 SYGVNS. The CDR3 loop reads CASSDEEGSPYNEQFF. CDR3 coding DNA: TGTGCCAGCAGTGACGAGGAAGGGAGCCCCTACAATGAGCAGTTCTTC. Combining the CDR3 with reference TRBV25-1 and TRBJ2-1 gives the whole variable domain EADIYQTPRYLVIGTGKKITLECSQTMGHDKMYWYQQDPGMELHLIHYSYGVNSTEKGDLSSESTVSRIRTEHFPLTLESARPSHTSQYLCASSDEEGSPYNEQFFGPGTRLTVL.

J is TRBJ2-7 and V is TRBV18; possibly TRBD1 for D (6 bases). Germline CDR1 and CDR2: KGHSH and LQKENI. The CDR3 consists of 13 residues. V lost 4 bases, J lost 5 bases, and 12 bases lay in between. CDR3 amino acids: CASSRKQGHEQYF. CDR3 in DNA: TGTGCCAGCTCACGGAAGCAGGGGCACGAGCAGTACTTC.

This clonotype was seen more than once but under ten times. The chain joins TRBV7-9 to TRBJ2-5; D gene uncertain. The germline V and J ends were trimmed by 1 base and 2 bases, with 14 bases remaining between them. Germline CDR1 SEHNR, CDR2 FQNEAQ (reference sequence). The CDR3 runs 16 residues. CDR3 DNA sequence: TGTGCCAGCAGCTTAGATGGTTTAGTAGATCAAGAGACCCAGTACTTC. The encoded protein is CASSLDGLVDQETQYF.